The 20 T cell receptor beta chains in this list originate from one sample, sequenced in a study of shared clonotypes between healthy human individuals. Some clones are missing from TCRdb's copy, which holds only in-frame ones; the method was immunoSEQ multiplex PCR. The profile shows about 2.2 million clones, 90% to 95% of them singletons. CD45RO-negative CD8 cells positively selected for CCR7 made up the naive population, which excluded terminally differentiated effector memory CD45RA+ cells. Sequencing input: naive CD8+ T cells from PBMCs. Receptors originate from a man between 18 and 35 years old in good health. Some clones in this sample may be carry-over from other donors' samples.

This chain links TRBV28 with TRBJ1-5; possibly TRBD1 for D (5 bases). The CDR3 spans 14 residues. V was clipped by 8 bases and J by 1 base, with 12 bases between them. CDR1 is MDHEN, CDR2 SYDVKM, per germline. This chain's CDR3 is CASLATASNQPQHF. The CDR3 nucleotides are TGTGCCAGCCTCGCGACAGCCAGCAATCAGCCCCAGCATTTT.

This chain connects TRBV27 to TRBJ2-7; D is undetermined. Per the germline V gene, CDR1 is MNHEY and CDR2 is SMNVEV (reference sequence). CDR3 length: 12 residues. V was shortened by 5 bases and J by 7 bases, with 12 bases between the two germline ends. The CDR3 region has the DNA TGTGCCAGCAGTACCAGCATGGGAGAGCAGTACTTC. This translates into CASSTSMGEQYF.

V gene TRBV5-3 combines with J gene TRBJ2-7; maybe TRBD2 (6 bases). TRBV5-3 is classed as an ORF, of uncertain function. With 1 base removed from V and 3 bases from J, the gap between germline ends came to 20 bases. The CDR3 runs 17 residues. The CDR3 DNA reads TGTGCCAGAAGCTTGTACGACGGGAGCTTGCGCGTCTACGAGCAGTACTTC. This gives the protein CARSLYDGSLRVYEQYF.

The rearrangement joins TRBV19 to TRBJ2-7; no clear D. Trimming cost V 5 bases and J 3 bases, with 14 bases left between them. The CDR3 runs to 14 residues. Per germline, CDR1 LNHDA and CDR2 SQIVND (reference sequence). The CDR3 nucleotides read TGTGCCAGTAGTGGGTACCGAGATGGCTACGAGCAGTACTTC. This gives the protein CASSGYRDGYEQYF.

V is TRBV27 and J is TRBJ2-2; 10 bases are a match to TRBD1. The ends lost 7 bases at V and 2 bases at J; junction bases unmatched: 7. The CDR3 extends over 16 amino acids. CDR1 and CDR2 from the germline V gene are MNHEY and SMNVEV (reference sequence). For the CDR3, the DNA is TGTGCCAGCATCCCGGGACAGGGGCAAAACACCGGGGAGCTGTTTTTT. As protein: CASIPGQGQNTGELFF.

The rearrangement joins TRBV6-5 to TRBJ2-3; TRBD1 agrees at 10 bases. J gave up 4 bases and V 4 bases, and 8 bases lay outside the gene matches. The germline CDR1 and CDR2 sequences are MNHEY and SVGAGI. The CDR3 has 16 amino acids. The CDR3 bases are TGTGCCAGCAGTTTTGCCGGGACAGGGGCCGCAGATACGCAGTATTTT. Translation gives CASSFAGTGAADTQYF.

The chain recombines TRBV7-8 with TRBJ2-7; 11 bases fit TRBD2. Germline CDR1 and CDR2: SGHVS and FQNEAQ. With V trimmed by 2 bases and J by 5 bases, 8 bases remained unmatched. The CDR3 length is 16 residues. The CDR3 loop reads CASSLYLAGGPHEQYF. The CDR3 bases are TGTGCCAGCAGCTTATATCTAGCGGGAGGCCCCCACGAGCAGTACTTC.

This clone has only one observation. The rearrangement joins TRBV9 to TRBJ2-7, with 7 nucleotides matching TRBD2. The germline V gene has CDR1 SGDLS and CDR2 YYNGEE. V shed 3 bases, J shed 2 bases, and the junction held 11 bases outside the gene matches. The CDR3 totals 16 residues. CDR3 nucleotides: TGTGCCAGCAGCGCAAGCTCCCGGGAGGCCCCCTACGAGCAGTACTTC. Translating it yields CASSASSREAPYEQYF.

CDR3 loop: CASSLVESNTEAFF. CDR3 coding DNA: TGTGCCAGCAGCTTAGTCGAATCGAACACTGAAGCTTTCTTT. The rearrangement uses TRBV7-9 and TRBJ1-1; no clear D gene. The CDR3 has 14 amino acids. V dropped 1 base and J dropped 1 base, with 7 bases sitting between them. Looked up from germline, CDR1 is SEHNR and CDR2 is FQNEAQ (reference sequence).

The CDR3 sequence: CASSLGLAGTSTDTQYF. CDR3 sequence (DNA): TGTGCCAGCTCCCTGGGACTAGCGGGAACCAGCACAGATACGCAGTATTTT. The chain joins TRBV18 to TRBJ2-3, with 13 bases identical to TRBD2. CDR1 is KGHSH and CDR2 is LQKENI in the germline V gene. The V and J ends lost 6 bases and 0 bases, in that order; junction bases with no gene match: 6. This CDR3 region has 17 residues.

The chain uses TRBV28 and TRBJ2-7; 9 bases match TRBD1. The trim removed 5 bases at V and 5 bases at J, leaving 4 bases unmatched. CDR1 MDHEN and CDR2 SYDVKM come from the germline V gene. The CDR3 runs to 13 residues. CDR3 sequence (DNA): TGTGCCAGCAGTACGGGACAGGGTAACGAGCAGTACTTC. Protein: CASSTGQGNEQYF.

The chain couples TRBV19 to TRBJ2-7, with D perhaps TRBD1 or TRBD2 (5 bases each). The CDR3 length is 16 residues. V was pared by 0 bases and J by 1 base, with 13 bases between. Looked up from germline, CDR1 is LNHDA and CDR2 is SQIVND (reference sequence). The CDR3 protein is CASSIDMGEGSYEQYF. The CDR3 DNA reads as TGTGCCAGTAGTATAGATATGGGGGAAGGATCCTACGAGCAGTACTTC.

This clone appeared once. At the DNA level, this CDR3 is encoded by other sequences in the same sample as well. V and J are TRBV6-5 and TRBJ1-3; no firm D call. This CDR3 is built from 14 residues. From germline, CDR1 is MNHEY and CDR2 SVGAGI. The ends were cut back, 6 bases at V and 2 bases at J, with 11 bases in the middle. In DNA, the CDR3 is TGTGCCAGCAGACCTGGTACAACTGGAAACACCATATATTTT. Translated, it gives CASRPGTTGNTIYF.

The CDR3 is CASSRVTGDMAFF. DNA for the CDR3: TGTGCCAGCAGTCGGGTCACAGGGGATATGGCTTTCTTT. The V gene is TRBV28, the J gene TRBJ1-1; 7 nucleotides line up with TRBD1. The CDR3 totals 13 residues. In germline, CDR1 is MDHEN, CDR2 SYDVKM. V shed 5 bases and J 11 bases; nucleotides not matched to a gene: 11.

The genes are TRBV5-1 and TRBJ2-1, with TRBD1 matching over 9 bases. The V and J ends lost 4 bases and 2 bases, in that order; junction bases with no gene match: 1. CDR1 is SGHRS and CDR2 is YFSETQ in the germline V gene. The CDR3 has 14 residues. The CDR3 coding sequence is TGCGCCAGCAGCCGGGACAGGGCCTACAATGAGCAGTTCTTC. It encodes CASSRDRAYNEQFF.

This clone has just one count. V and J are TRBV7-9 and TRBJ2-5; possibly TRBD2 for D (6 bases). Germline V lookup: CDR1 SEHNR, CDR2 FQNEAQ (reference sequence). Trimming pared 5 bases from V and 2 bases from J, leaving 15 bases between. The CDR3 loop spans 15 amino acids. CDR3 residues: CASSRPIAEQETQYF. CDR3 nucleotide sequence: TGTGCCAGCAGCCGCCCGATAGCGGAACAAGAGACCCAGTACTTC.

A single count supports this clone. The V gene is TRBV15, the J gene TRBJ2-7, with D unclear. Between the trimmed V and J ends, which lost 3 bases and 0 bases, there was a span of 9 bases. From germline, CDR1 is LNHNV and CDR2 YYDKDF (reference sequence). The CDR3 has 14 amino acids. The CDR3 spells CATSSVAPSYEQYF. Written as DNA, the CDR3 is TGTGCCACCAGCAGCGTCGCGCCCTCCTACGAGCAGTACTTC.

The rearrangement uses TRBV7-2 and TRBJ1-2, with D unresolved. The CDR3 is 13 residues long. Per the germline V gene, CDR1 is SGHTA and CDR2 is FQGNSA. V dropped 5 bases and J dropped 0 bases, with 7 bases sitting between them. This CDR3 is CASSASPNYGYTF. The CDR3 DNA reads TGTGCCAGCAGCGCCAGTCCTAACTATGGCTACACCTTC.

The chain recombines TRBV7-9 with TRBJ2-7; D might be TRBD1 or TRBD2, each matching 7 bases. The CDR3 length is 13 residues. From germline, CDR1 is SEHNR and CDR2 FQNEAQ (reference sequence). Here the CDR3 DNA reads TGTGCTTCAGGGGGGGATTCGGTCTACGAGCAGTACTTC. Encoded protein: CASGGDSVYEQYF.

This rearrangement joins TRBV28 to TRBJ2-3; D is ambiguous. Trimming left V 2 bases short and J 0 bases short, with 9 bases between. The CDR3 sequence is 15 residues long. Germline values: CDR1 MDHEN, CDR2 SYDVKM. The CDR3 bases are TGTGCCAGCAGTTTAAAACAGTCTAGCACAGATACGCAGTATTTT. Its protein product is CASSLKQSSTDTQYF.